The 24 T cell receptor beta chains reported below all come from one sample, sequenced in a study of identical twins. TCRdb re-called the 5' RACE reads through MiXCR, storing one row per CDR3 protein. The sample contains around 230,000 distinct CDR3 sequences, over 8% of which appear only once. Material: memory (CD45RO+) T cells sorted from blood. All receptors come from a woman aged 18-35 years in good health.

The chain uses TRBV5-4 and TRBJ2-5; D may be TRBD2 (5 bases). V lost 4 bases, J lost 1 base, and 8 bases lay in between. Per the germline V gene, CDR1 is SGHNT and CDR2 is YYREEE (reference sequence). This CDR3 contains 13 residues. The CDR3 DNA sequence: TGTGCCAGCAGCCGGACTTCCCAAGAGACCCAGTACTTC. Translated: CASSRTSQETQYF.

This clonotype was counted only a few times. V gene TRBV10-3 combines with J gene TRBJ1-6; D remains unclear. Looked up from germline, CDR1 is ENHRY and CDR2 is SYGVKD. CDR3 length equals 16 residues. Trimming removed 2 bases at V and 1 base at J, with 9 bases between. The CDR3 DNA reads as TGTGCCATCAGTGAGACCAAGGGTTCCTATAATTCACCCCTCCACTTT. This translates into CAISETKGSYNSPLHF.

This clonotype was observed a few times. This chain uses TRBV6-5 with TRBJ1-1; D remains ambiguous. CDR1 is MNHEY and CDR2 is SVGAGI in the germline V gene. Between the trimmed V and J ends, which lost 0 bases and 4 bases, there was a span of 9 bases. The CDR3 has 14 residues. The CDR3 region is CASSYSSRGTEAFF. CDR3 bases: TGTGCCAGCAGTTACTCTAGCCGGGGCACTGAAGCTTTCTTT.

The rearrangement joins TRBV7-9 to TRBJ1-4; 8 bases align to TRBD1. Germline V gene sequence: CDR1 SEHNR, CDR2 FQNEAQ (reference sequence). The CDR3 is 15 residues long. The trim removed 2 bases at V and 5 bases at J, leaving 4 bases unmatched. In DNA form, the CDR3 reads TGTGCCAGCAGCTTAACGCAGGGGGCCAATGAAAAACTGTTTTTT. Its translation is CASSLTQGANEKLFF. The full variable domain, rest sourced from reference TRBV7-9 and TRBJ1-4, is DTGVSQNPRHKITKRGQNVTFRCDPISEHNRLYWYRQTLGQGPEFLTYFQNEAQLEKSRLLSDRFSAERPKGSFSTLEIQRTEQGDSAMYLCASSLTQGANEKLFFGSGTQLSVL.

Many counts were recorded for this clonotype. The rearrangement links TRBV5-6 to TRBJ2-3; D remains ambiguous. Trimming took 7 bases from V and 6 from J, leaving 9 bases between them. CDR1 is SGHDT, CDR2 YYEEEE, per germline. This CDR3 is 11 amino acids long. CDR3 nucleotide sequence: TGTGCCAGCGGCACAATGGATACGCAGTATTTT. It is translated as CASGTMDTQYF.

This chain links TRBV30 with TRBJ2-5, with D perhaps matching TRBD1 (6 bases). V gave up 5 bases and J gave up 5 bases, with 9 bases separating them. Germline assignment: CDR1 GTSNPN and CDR2 SVGIG (reference sequence). The CDR3 runs to 11 residues. The CDR3: CAWSQGETQYF. The CDR3 region has the DNA TGTGCCTGGTCCCAGGGGGAGACCCAGTACTTC. Using reference TRBV30 and TRBJ2-5 for the parts outside the CDR3, the full variable domain is SQTIHQWPATLVQPVGSPLSLECTVEGTSNPNLYWYRQAAGRGLQLLFYSVGIGQISSEVPQNLSASRPQDRQFILSSKKLLLSDSGFYLCAWSQGETQYFGPGTRLLVL.

J is TRBJ2-2 and V is TRBV10-1, with D possibly matching TRBD2 (5 bases). The germline V gene encodes CDR1 WNHNN and CDR2 SYGVQD (reference sequence). There are 15 residues in the CDR3. The V and J ends lost 0 bases and 0 bases respectively, with 5 bases between them. CDR3 amino acids: CASSESRANTGELFF. DNA for the CDR3: TGCGCCAGCAGTGAGTCGCGGGCGAACACCGGGGAGCTGTTTTTT.

V gene TRBV14 combines with J gene TRBJ2-3, with 13 nucleotides matching TRBD2. The CDR3 loop spans 16 amino acids. Germline V gene data show CDR1 as SGHDN and CDR2 as FVKESK. Trimming took 4 bases from V and 5 from J; bases not matched to a gene: 6. The CDR3 loop is CASSRRTSGGVDTQYF. CDR3 bases: TGTGCCAGCAGCCGCCGGACTAGCGGGGGAGTAGATACGCAGTATTTT.

This chain links TRBV11-2 with TRBJ1-1; D may be TRBD1 (6 bases). V was pared by 0 bases and J by 8 bases, with 10 bases between. The germline V gene encodes CDR1 SGHAT and CDR2 FQNNGV. This CDR3 region has 13 residues. The DNA for the CDR3 is TGTGCCAGCAGCTTAGAGCCCCAGGGGGAAGCTTTCTTT. This sequence encodes CASSLEPQGEAFF.

This clonotype has a handful of counts. V usage is TRBV10-3 and J usage is TRBJ2-7; D unclear. V dropped 8 bases and J dropped 5 bases, with 7 bases sitting between them. This CDR3 has 10 amino acids. The germline gives CDR1 ENHRY, CDR2 SYGVKD. In DNA form, the CDR3 reads TGTGCCATCGGGAAGGACGAGCAGTACTTC. Its protein is CAIGKDEQYF.

This clonotype was detected many times. The chain employs TRBV7-8 and TRBJ2-7; a possible D gene is TRBD1 (6 bases). CDR3 length equals 15 residues. In germline, CDR1 is SGHVS, CDR2 FQNEAQ. V was shortened by 7 bases and J by 2 bases, with 18 bases between the two germline ends. The CDR3 region has the DNA TGTGCCAGCAAACTTTATCAGGGGCCAGCCTACGAGCAGTACTTC. The encoded protein is CASKLYQGPAYEQYF. The variable domain in full, with the rest retrieved from reference TRBV7-8 and TRBJ2-7, is GAGVSQSPRYKVAKRGQDVALRCDPISGHVSLFWYQQALGQGPEFLTYFQNEAQLDKSGLPSDRFFAERPEGSVSTLKIQRTQQEDSAVYLCASKLYQGPAYEQYFGPGTRLTVT.

This clonotype was seen ten or more times. The chain couples TRBV19 to TRBJ1-1, with TRBD1 matching 10 bases. V lost 6 bases, J lost 3 bases, and 4 bases stayed unmatched. Germline CDR1 and CDR2: LNHDA and SQIVND (reference sequence). CDR3 length equals 14 residues. The CDR3 coding sequence is TGTGCCAGTAGGGGACAGGGGATTTACACTGAAGCTTTCTTT. This translates into CASRGQGIYTEAFF.

This clonotype occurred many times. The chain couples TRBV12-3 or TRBV12-4 to TRBJ1-2; D gene uncertain. This CDR3 is built from 14 residues. V was cut by 3 bases and J by 4 bases, with 12 bases left in between. CDR3 sequence: CASSFGQEGYGYTF. The DNA of the CDR3 is TGTGCCAGCAGTTTTGGCCAGGAAGGCTATGGCTACACCTTC.

This clonotype was found a few times. The chain employs TRBV7-8 and TRBJ2-2; D ambiguous. Trimming left V 3 bases short and J 4 bases short, with 15 bases between. CDR3 size: 16 residues. Germline loops: CDR1 SGHVS, CDR2 FQNEAQ. The CDR3 sequence is CASSFLPREITGELFF. The CDR3 region has the DNA TGTGCCAGCAGCTTCCTGCCTCGTGAAATCACCGGGGAGCTGTTTTTT. The whole variable domain, remainder taken from reference TRBV7-8 and TRBJ2-2, is GAGVSQSPRYKVAKRGQDVALRCDPISGHVSLFWYQQALGQGPEFLTYFQNEAQLDKSGLPSDRFFAERPEGSVSTLKIQRTQQEDSAVYLCASSFLPREITGELFFGEGSRLTVL.

This clonotype was found a few times. J is TRBJ2-5 and V is TRBV9, with 9 bases fitting TRBD1. The CDR3 is 16 residues long. The junction had 11 bases not matched to a gene; V was cut back by 4 bases and J by 4 bases. The germline V gene has CDR1 SGDLS and CDR2 YYNGEE. The CDR3, as DNA: TGTGCCAGCAGCCAAACGCCGGGACAGGGTCTAGAGACCCAGTACTTC. Translated: CASSQTPGQGLETQYF.

This clonotype was seen at least ten times. This chain links TRBV12-3 or TRBV12-4 with TRBJ2-2; D ambiguous. This CDR3 comprises 14 residues. Trimming left V 6 bases short and J 2 bases short, with 10 bases between. The DNA of the CDR3 is TGTGCCAGCAGAGACGGTCACAACACCGGGGAGCTGTTTTTT. It yields the protein CASRDGHNTGELFF.

On this clonotype: Relative to the germline gene, one junction end is altered; a read error may explain this. The chain carries TRBV3-1 and TRBJ2-2, with D perhaps TRBD1 or TRBD2 (5 bases each). This CDR3 is built from 15 residues. The germline V gene has CDR1 LGHDT and CDR2 YNNKEL (reference sequence). The CDR3 DNA reads as TGTGCCACCAGCCAAGATCCCGGGACGACCGGGGAGCTGTTTTTT. Amino acids: CATSQDPGTTGELFF.

Ten or more counts support this clonotype. The V and J genes are TRBV6-5 and TRBJ2-1; 7 bases are a match to TRBD2. Germline V lookup: CDR1 MNHEY, CDR2 SVGAGI. The junction had 8 bases not matched to a gene; V was cut back by 0 bases and J by 3 bases. The CDR3 runs 17 residues. As DNA, the CDR3 is TGTGCCAGCAGTTACTCGGGTTCTAGCGGAGTCTACAATGAGCAGTTCTTC. Translation gives CASSYSGSSGVYNEQFF.

DNA for the CDR3: TGTGCCAGCAGCCCCCAAGCTCAGGGGTCCTACGAGCAGTACTTC. Encoded protein: CASSPQAQGSYEQYF. This chain links TRBV3-1 with TRBJ2-7; maybe TRBD1 (6 bases). Trimming shortened V by 4 bases and J by 1 base, and 14 bases separated the two germline ends. This CDR3 has 15 residues. Per germline, CDR1 LGHDT and CDR2 YNNKEL (reference sequence).

This clonotype came up many times. The rearrangement joins TRBV11-2 to TRBJ2-1, with 11 bases aligning to TRBD2. The CDR3 has 15 amino acids. Per germline, CDR1 SGHAT and CDR2 FQNNGV. Germline trimming cut 1 base from V and 8 bases from J; bases unmatched to any gene: 4. CDR3 sequence (DNA): TGTGCCAGCAGCTTAGGTAGCGGGGGGGTCCATGAGCAGTTCTTC. It is translated as CASSLGSGGVHEQFF.

This sequence joins TRBV11-2 and TRBJ1-4; 11 nucleotides match TRBD1. The CDR3 consists of 15 residues. Germline lookup yields CDR1 SGHAT and CDR2 FQNNGV. The V segment lost 5 bases and the J segment 6 bases; nucleotides outside the gene matches: 5. CDR3 residues: CASSPGTGGDEKLFF. The CDR3 bases are TGTGCCAGCAGCCCCGGGACAGGGGGGGATGAAAAACTGTTTTTT.

This clonotype was recorded a few times. The chain joins TRBV30 to TRBJ2-1; TRBD2 matches at 7 bases. Germline CDR1 GTSNPN, CDR2 SVGIG (reference sequence). CDR3 length: 15 residues. V shed 0 bases and J 7 bases; nucleotides not matched to a gene: 9. In DNA, the CDR3 is TGTGCCTGGAGTGTACGCAGCGGGATTTGGAATGAGCAGTTCTTC. This encodes CAWSVRSGIWNEQFF.

The CDR3 reads CASSSGETSAQETQYF. In DNA form, the CDR3 reads TGTGCCAGCAGTTCAGGCGAAACTAGCGCACAAGAGACCCAGTACTTC. The genes are TRBV12-3 or TRBV12-4 and TRBJ2-5; TRBD2 aligns across 7 bases. CDR3 length: 16 residues. Losses at the gene ends were 4 bases for V and 2 bases for J; bases not matched to a gene: 10.

CDR3 amino acids: CATRWGTGGRSGELFF. CDR3 coding DNA: TGTGCCACACGGTGGGGGACAGGGGGCAGGTCCGGGGAGCTGTTTTTT. The chain employs TRBV28 and TRBJ2-2; the match to TRBD1 covers 12 bases. The CDR3 length is 16 residues. Losses at the gene ends were 10 bases for V and 6 bases for J; bases not matched to a gene: 12. The germline V gene encodes CDR1 MDHEN and CDR2 SYDVKM.